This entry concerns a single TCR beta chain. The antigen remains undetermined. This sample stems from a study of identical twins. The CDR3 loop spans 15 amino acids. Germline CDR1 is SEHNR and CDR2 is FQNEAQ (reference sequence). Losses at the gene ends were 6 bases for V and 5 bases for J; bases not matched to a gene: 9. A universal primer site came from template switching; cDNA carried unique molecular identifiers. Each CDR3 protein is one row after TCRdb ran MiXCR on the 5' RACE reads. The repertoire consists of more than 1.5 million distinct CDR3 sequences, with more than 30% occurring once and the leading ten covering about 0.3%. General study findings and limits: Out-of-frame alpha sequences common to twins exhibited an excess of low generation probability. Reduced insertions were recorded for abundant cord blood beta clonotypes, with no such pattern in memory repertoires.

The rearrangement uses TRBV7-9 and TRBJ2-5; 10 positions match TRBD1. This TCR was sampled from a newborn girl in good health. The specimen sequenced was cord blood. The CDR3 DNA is TGTGCCAGCAGTCCACGGACAGGGGGGATGGAGACCCAGTACTTC. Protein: CASSPRTGGMETQYF.